The 5 T cell receptor beta chains given below trace back to one sample, sequenced in a study of Ad26.COV2.S vaccination and SARS-CoV-2 variants. This table comes from immunoSEQ multiplex PCR, and its TCRdb copy is limited to in-frame clones, with some not included. The profile covers 440,000 or so clones, with around 91% appearing a single time and about 4.5% taken by the ten largest. Specified treatment: some 20 received Ad26.COV2.S at low or high dose, single or two shots; several received placebo; per-sample allocation not given. On day 63 after the first injection, vaccine and placebo recipients gave samples. Sample: peripheral blood, taken in a trial of Ad26.COV2.S vaccine versus placebo. All receptors come from a person between 18 and 65 years old who received the Ad26.COV2.S COVID-19 vaccine or a placebo.

J is TRBJ2-5 and V is TRBV29-1, with 12 nucleotides matching TRBD2. The CDR3 has 18 amino acids. Germline values: CDR1 SQVTM, CDR2 ANQGSEA. The ends lost 2 bases at V and 3 bases at J; junction bases unmatched: 13. For the CDR3, the DNA is TGCAGCGTTGAATTCAGACTAGCGGGAGTTGTGGGCAAAGAGACCCAGTACTTC. Protein: CSVEFRLAGVVGKETQYF.

The chain is built from TRBV29-1 and TRBJ1-4; D gene unclear. The CDR3 has 12 residues. Trimming took 4 bases from V and 5 from J, leaving 8 bases between them. Germline V gene lookup returns CDR1 SQVTM and CDR2 ANQGSEA. As DNA, the CDR3 is TGCAGCGTTGTCTCTAGGAATGAAAAACTGTTTTTT. Translating gives CSVVSRNEKLFF.

The chain links TRBV6-5 to TRBJ2-1, with 12 nucleotides matching TRBD2. The CDR3 has 15 residues. The V segment lost 6 bases and the J segment 5 bases; nucleotides outside the gene matches: 5. Per germline, CDR1 MNHEY and CDR2 SVGAGI. The DNA for the CDR3 is TGTGCCAGCAGGGGCGGACTAGCGGGGAACAATGAGCAGTTCTTC. Translated, it gives CASRGGLAGNNEQFF.

This sequence joins TRBV9 and TRBJ1-3; D is undetermined. V shed 0 bases and J shed 4 bases, with 8 bases lying between them. CDR1 SGDLS and CDR2 YYNGEE come from the germline V gene. The CDR3 extends over 14 amino acids. The CDR3 sequence is CASSVGSLGNTIYF. As DNA, the CDR3 is TGTGCCAGCAGCGTAGGGAGCCTGGGAAACACCATATATTTT. The complete variable domain, with remaining parts taken from reference TRBV9 and TRBJ1-3, reads DSGVTQTPKHLITATGQRVTLRCSPRSGDLSVYWYQQSLDQGLQFLIQYYNGEERAKGNILERFSAQQFPDLHSELNLSSLELGDSALYFCASSVGSLGNTIYFGEGSWLTVV.

The V gene is TRBV21-1, the J gene TRBJ1-3. TRBV21-1 is a known pseudogene. The CDR3 contains 14 residues. CDR3 sequence: CASTPPFSGNTIYF. CDR3 nucleotide sequence: TGTGCCAGCACCCCCCCATTCTCCGGAAACACCATATATTTT.